This TCR beta chain was observed in a study of T cells in Graves' hyperthyroidism and ophthalmopathy. Study-level findings and limits: In validation, the model predicted ophthalmopathy. These predictions came a median around 5.9 months before onset.

Per germline, CDR1 LGHNA and CDR2 YNFKEQ. CDR3 length equals 17 residues. V was shortened by 6 bases and J by 4 bases, with 24 bases between the two germline ends. On this clonotype itself: The target antigen is unknown.

Researchers defined stable Graves' hyperthyroidism as no ophthalmopathy progression within 18 months. A patient was excluded if there was uncontrolled infection, other autoimmune disease, pregnancy or lactation. PBMCs came from more than 9.5 ml fresh peripheral blood. RNA transcripts were the template for amplifying TCR beta CDR3 regions. Using the HTBI primer set, a first-round RT-PCR was run on the TCR CDR3. Each CDR3 protein is one row after TCRdb ran MiXCR on the multiplex PCR reads. The sample contains around 760,000 distinct CDR3 sequences, roughly 32% of which appear only once. The clonotype comes from a woman aged 40 to 50 with Graves' hyperthyroidism. This chain links TRBV4-2 with TRBJ1-2; maybe TRBD1 (5 bases). Input material: blood. Here the CDR3 DNA reads TGTGCCAGCAGTCCTCATTTTTTGTCAGGGACCTCCTATGGCTACACCTTC. Protein product: CASSPHFLSGTSYGYTF.